The source of this T cell receptor beta chain is a study of beta chain features in type 1 diabetes (dated 2018 in TCRdb). At the level of the whole study: Patients and healthy donors did not differ in mean age, gender distribution, total cell number or subset yield. A total of 85 million to 140 million sorted cells were examined across all samples, and a strong correlation was observed between cell number per subset and RNA yield. Regulatory and stem cell-like memory subsets were obtained from only 8 patients and roughly 8 healthy donors, while naive and central memory subsets were obtained from all 30 or so donors. In the study, TCRB repertoires of sorted circulating CD4+ T cell subsets from recently diagnosed type 1 diabetes patients were compared with those of matched healthy donors. The full study reports these points: In all four CD4+ subsets, TCRB CDR3 length was moderately but significantly shorter in type 1 diabetes patients. Only small numbers of individuals were included in the HLA sub-analyses, which left unresolved whether HLA type had any influence on TCRB rearrangement. Fewer insertions and more nucleotide deletions at VDJ recombination sites were observed in patients with type 1 diabetes, implying thymic rearrangement abnormalities. PCR might favor shorter templates, but patient and control samples were amplified and corrected together, so any skew would affect both groups equally. Naive, central memory and regulatory TCRB repertoires appeared to be more alike among patients than among healthy donors. Because cDNA was sequenced instead of genomic DNA, activated cells with high expression could be over-represented, although the groups did not differ in activation or CD3 levels.

The High Capacity cDNA Reverse Transcription Kit was used to reverse transcribe all of the isolated RNA, meaning that expressed TCRB transcripts were what got sequenced. Deep immunoSEQ sequencing was applied to naive, central memory and regulatory T cell samples, giving an average of about 3.7 million total reads per sample. Sorted cells were lysed in RLT buffer and RNA was extracted with DNase-treated RNeasy Micro or Mini kits, depending on cell number. Each cell subset was processed separately to prevent cross-contamination, with patient and healthy donor samples processed together. The immunoSEQ multiplex PCR was used to amplify TCRB sequences from cDNA, generating 87-bp fragments that spanned the CDR3 region. Sequencing of the amplicons was done on the Illumina HiSeq platform. Turning to the authors' computational methods: Synthetic template baselines were used to correct PCR bias computationally, reads within Hamming distance 2 were collapsed, and singletons that could not be merged were discarded. Reads were aligned against IMGT to assign V, D and J genes, CDR3 length and insertions or deletions at six rearrangement sites. Within each subset, clonotype counts were normalized to sorted cell number, after which true diversity and Gini coefficients were computed with the tcR R package. The overlap coefficient, calculated on TCRB nucleotide sequences, was used to measure repertoire sharing. Sourced from immuneACCESS, this table was stored by TCRdb with only in-frame sequences that have V and J called. A share of the clones is absent; for the studies checked, an unresolved V gene accounts for under half, and the remainder has no known explanation. The V and J calls and clone size are taken from that table; D and trimming were inferred from the DNA. Present in this sample are a few hundred thousand clones, about 14% of which were seen just once. More than 6.5% of the sample is in the top ten clones.

Cut back by 2 bases and 6 bases, the V and J ends lie 13 bases apart. The CDR3 numbers 14 residues from cysteine through phenylalanine. Only the CDR3 portion is preserved as DNA: 42 bases, with reading frame beginning at the first base. CDR1 and CDR2 are read off the germline V gene as SGHTA and FQGNSA. Each donor gave one peripheral blood draw, averaging about 100 mL, which was collected into heparinised tubes. Using a panel that included CD45RO, CCR7, CD25, CD127, CD95 and CD27, naive, central memory, regulatory and stem cell-like memory CD4+ T cells were sorted on a BD FACSAria II. Every sorted population had a purity above 95%. Right away, PBMCs were isolated by Lymphoprep density gradient centrifugation and were stained directly, with no culture step. To minimize batch effects, samples were stained and sorted in pairs, one healthy donor with one patient per experiment. This clone was detected only a few times. Its antigen specificity is not known. Nothing much larger sits one base from this clone, and base qualities are not available.

The clonotype originates from a man aged 25 to 40 in good health. Sequenced: central memory CD4+ T cells from blood. The chain links TRBV7-2 with TRBJ1-2, with TRBD1 tentatively as D gene (5 bases match). This receptor carries the CDR3 CASSLRQMLDGYTF. The DNA sequence reads TGTGCCAGCAGCTTAAGACAGATGTTAGATGGCTACACCTTC.